The present TCR beta chain was sequenced within a study of shared clonotypes between healthy human individuals. Trimming cost V 4 bases and J 5 bases, with 17 bases left between them. The CDR3 is 15 residues long. The germline gives CDR1 LGHNA, CDR2 YSLEER. Naivety among CD8 cells was defined by CD45RO negativity and positive CCR7 selection, thereby excluding terminally differentiated effector memory CD45RA+ cells. Healthy HIV-negative adults without recent acute infections or vaccinations served as donors. Clones were read by immunoSEQ multiplex PCR, and TCRdb kept only the in-frame ones, dropping some. Seen here are around 1.9 million clones, approximately 92% observed once, and the top ten hold less than 2%.

Sequencing was carried out using naive CD8+ T cells from PBMCs. This sequence originates from a man aged 18 to 35 in good health. Some clones in this sample may be carry-over from other donors' samples. The chain recombines TRBV4-3 with TRBJ1-1; TRBD1 is a possible D gene (6 bases). This CDR3 is CASSPATGMETEAFF. The DNA for the CDR3 is TGCGCCAGCAGCCCCGCAACAGGGATGGAGACTGAAGCTTTCTTT.